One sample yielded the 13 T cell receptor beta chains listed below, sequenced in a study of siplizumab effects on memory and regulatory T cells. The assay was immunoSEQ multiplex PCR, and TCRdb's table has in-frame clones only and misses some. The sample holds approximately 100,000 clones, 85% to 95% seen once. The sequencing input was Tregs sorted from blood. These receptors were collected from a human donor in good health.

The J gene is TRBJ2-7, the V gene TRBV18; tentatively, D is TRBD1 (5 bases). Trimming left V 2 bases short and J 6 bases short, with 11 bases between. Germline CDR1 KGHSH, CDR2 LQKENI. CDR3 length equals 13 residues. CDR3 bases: TGTGCCAGCTCACCAGCAGGGTCCAGCGAGCAGTACTTC. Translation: CASSPAGSSEQYF. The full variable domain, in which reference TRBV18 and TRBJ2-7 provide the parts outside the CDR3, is NAGVMQNPRHLVRRRGQEARLRCSPMKGHSHVYWYRQLPEEGLKFMVYLQKENIIDESGMPKERFSAEFPKEGPSILRIQQVVRGDSAAYFCASSPAGSSEQYFGPGTRLTVT.

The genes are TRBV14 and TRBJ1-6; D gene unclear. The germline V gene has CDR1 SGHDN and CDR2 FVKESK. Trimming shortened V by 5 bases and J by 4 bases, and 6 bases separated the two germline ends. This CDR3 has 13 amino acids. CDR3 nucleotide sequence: TGTGCCAGCAGCGCGGGGTATAATTCACCCCTCCACTTT. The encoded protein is CASSAGYNSPLHF.

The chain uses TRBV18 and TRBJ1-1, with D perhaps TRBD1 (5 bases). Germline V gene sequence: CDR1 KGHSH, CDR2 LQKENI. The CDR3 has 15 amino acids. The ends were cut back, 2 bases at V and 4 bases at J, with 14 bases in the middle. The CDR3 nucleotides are TGTGCCAGCTCACCAACTAATGGGGCCGGCACTGAAGCTTTCTTT. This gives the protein CASSPTNGAGTEAFF. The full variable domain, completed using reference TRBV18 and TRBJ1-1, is NAGVMQNPRHLVRRRGQEARLRCSPMKGHSHVYWYRQLPEEGLKFMVYLQKENIIDESGMPKERFSAEFPKEGPSILRIQQVVRGDSAAYFCASSPTNGAGTEAFFGQGTRLTVV.

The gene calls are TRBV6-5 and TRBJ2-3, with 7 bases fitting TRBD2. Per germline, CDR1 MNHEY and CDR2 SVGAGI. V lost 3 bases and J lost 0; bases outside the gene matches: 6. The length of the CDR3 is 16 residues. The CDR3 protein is CASSYSPSGSTDTQYF. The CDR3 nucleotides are TGTGCCAGCAGTTATTCCCCTAGCGGAAGCACAGATACGCAGTATTTT.

CDR3 residues: CASSLFTLAELYNEQFF. The CDR3 bases are TGTGCCAGCTCACTTTTCACGTTAGCAGAACTTTACAATGAGCAGTTCTTC. The gene calls are TRBV18 and TRBJ2-1; D gene uncertain. V shed 4 bases and J shed 4 bases, with 20 bases lying between them. Germline CDR1 and CDR2: KGHSH and LQKENI. This CDR3 has 17 residues.

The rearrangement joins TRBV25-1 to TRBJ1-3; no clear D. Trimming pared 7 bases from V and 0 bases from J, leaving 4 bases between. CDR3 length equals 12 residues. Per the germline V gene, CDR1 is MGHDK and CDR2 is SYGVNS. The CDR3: CASKGSGNTIYF. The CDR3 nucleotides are TGTGCCAGCAAAGGCTCTGGAAACACCATATATTTT. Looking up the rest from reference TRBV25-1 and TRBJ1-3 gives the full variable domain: EADIYQTPRYLVIGTGKKITLECSQTMGHDKMYWYQQDPGMELHLIHYSYGVNSTEKGDLSSESTVSRIRTEHFPLTLESARPSHTSQYLCASKGSGNTIYFGEGSWLTVV.

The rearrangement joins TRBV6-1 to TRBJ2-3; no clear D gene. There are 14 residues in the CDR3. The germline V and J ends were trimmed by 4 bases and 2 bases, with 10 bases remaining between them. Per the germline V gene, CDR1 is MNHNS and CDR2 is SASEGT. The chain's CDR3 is CASSAGPNTDTQYF. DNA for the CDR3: TGTGCCAGCAGTGCCGGACCCAACACAGATACGCAGTATTTT.

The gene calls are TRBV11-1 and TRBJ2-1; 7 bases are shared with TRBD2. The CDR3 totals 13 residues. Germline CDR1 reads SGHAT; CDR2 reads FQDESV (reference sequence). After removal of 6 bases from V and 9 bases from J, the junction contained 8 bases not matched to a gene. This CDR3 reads CASSVASGREQFF. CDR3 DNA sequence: TGTGCCAGCAGTGTGGCTAGCGGTCGTGAGCAGTTCTTC.

The CDR3 nucleotides read TGTGCCAGCAGCCCGGGACAGGGTTCCTACAATGAGCAGTTCTTC. It translates to CASSPGQGSYNEQFF. V gene TRBV27 combines with J gene TRBJ2-1, with 9 bases lining up with TRBD1. Trimming at V came to 6 bases and at J to 1 base, leaving 4 bases not matched to a gene. The CDR3 has 15 amino acids. CDR1 is MNHEY, CDR2 SMNVEV, per germline (reference sequence).

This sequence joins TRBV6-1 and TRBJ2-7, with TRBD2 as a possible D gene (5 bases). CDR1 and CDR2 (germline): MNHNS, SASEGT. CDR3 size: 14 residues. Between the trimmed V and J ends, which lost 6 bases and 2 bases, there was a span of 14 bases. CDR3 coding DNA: TGTGCCAGCAGGGACCGGACTGGTACCTACGAGCAGTACTTC. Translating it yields CASRDRTGTYEQYF.

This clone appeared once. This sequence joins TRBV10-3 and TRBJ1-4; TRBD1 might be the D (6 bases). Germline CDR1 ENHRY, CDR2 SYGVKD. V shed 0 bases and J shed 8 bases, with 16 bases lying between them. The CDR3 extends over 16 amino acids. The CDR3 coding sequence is TGTGCCATCAGTGAGTCGATTGTACAGGGAGGCGAAAAACTGTTTTTT. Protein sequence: CAISESIVQGGEKLFF.

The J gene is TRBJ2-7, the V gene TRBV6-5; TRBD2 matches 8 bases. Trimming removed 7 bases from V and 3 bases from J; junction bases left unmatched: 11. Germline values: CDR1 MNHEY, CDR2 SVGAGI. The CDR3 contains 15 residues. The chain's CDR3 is CASKQAGSGSYEQYF. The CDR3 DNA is TGTGCCAGCAAACAGGCGGGGAGCGGGAGCTACGAGCAGTACTTC.

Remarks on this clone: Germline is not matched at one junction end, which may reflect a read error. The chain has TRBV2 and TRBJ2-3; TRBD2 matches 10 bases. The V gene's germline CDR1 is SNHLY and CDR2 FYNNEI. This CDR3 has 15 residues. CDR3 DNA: TGTGCCAGCAGTAAAGCGGGAGGGCCCGAGGCTACGCAGTATTTT. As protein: CASSKAGGPEATQYF.